Here is one T cell receptor (beta chain) with its context. The sample has other DNA sequences that encode this CDR3 too. This entry belongs to a study of shared clonotypes between healthy human individuals. The CDR3 runs 11 residues. Per the germline V gene, CDR1 is MGHDK and CDR2 is SYGVNS. The V end was cut by 4 bases, the J end by 3 bases, with 4 bases between. In the original processing: Owing to the provision of junction-only sequences devoid of quality scores by immunoSEQ, filtering differed. The repertoire was sequenced with immunoSEQ multiplex PCR; TCRdb's copy has only in-frame clones and lacks some. That table gives V, J and clone size, and the DNA gave D and trimming. The table shows millions of clones, with roughly 95% occurring only once. Positively selected for CCR7, the CD45RO-negative cells used as naive CD8 cells excluded terminally differentiated effector memory CD45RA+ cells. Among the donors, all were Caucasian adults who lived in Nashville, Tennessee.

This chain connects TRBV25-1 to TRBJ2-7; D gene unclear. Specimen: naive CD8+ T cells sorted from blood. The TCR comes from a man aged 18 to 35 in good health. CDR3 coding DNA: TGTGCCAGCAGTGTGGTCTACGAGCAGTACTTC. This codes for CASSVVYEQYF.